These 14 T cell receptor beta chains were sequenced from one sample in a study of T cells in Graves' hyperthyroidism and ophthalmopathy. Amplification of TCR beta CDR3 regions used RNA as the template. HTBI primers were the set used in a first-round RT-PCR of the TCR CDR3. TCRdb redid the calling of the multiplex PCR reads with MiXCR, one entry per CDR3 protein. This sample has some 510,000 distinct CDR3 sequences, with about 45% found just once. Sequenced material: peripheral blood or thyroid tissue (not recorded which). These receptors were obtained from a woman aged 18-29 years with Graves' hyperthyroidism.

The V call is TRBV5-6, the J call TRBJ1-5; D not resolved. Per the germline V gene, CDR1 is SGHDT and CDR2 is YYEEEE. V was clipped by 4 bases and J by 5 bases, with 13 bases between them. This CDR3 is built from 14 residues. CDR3 residues: CASSVGLSYQPQHF. The CDR3 DNA sequence: TGTGCCAGCAGCGTCGGACTTTCATATCAGCCCCAGCATTTT.

The chain uses TRBV2 and TRBJ2-5; possible D gene TRBD2, 6 bases. Per the germline V gene, CDR1 is SNHLY and CDR2 is FYNNEI. The CDR3 sequence is 15 residues long. Trimming stripped 5 bases from V and 9 bases from J, with 22 bases between. In DNA, the CDR3 is TGTGCCAGCAGTCCCACGGGGGTGGTCGGGCAGCCCCAGTACTTC. Its translation: CASSPTGVVGQPQYF.

The CDR3 loop is CASSDRLSAFF. The DNA of the CDR3 is TGTGCCAGCAGTGATCGGCTCTCGGCTTTCTTT. The chain employs TRBV2 and TRBJ1-1; D remains ambiguous. V was trimmed by 3 bases and J by 11 bases, leaving 10 bases between them. The CDR3 contains 11 residues. The germline CDR1 and CDR2 sequences are SNHLY and FYNNEI.

This clonotype was seen only once. For the CDR3, the DNA is TGTGCCAGCGTTGTCGCAGGGGCCTATGGCTACACCTTC. It codes for CASVVAGAYGYTF. The V and J genes are TRBV25-1 and TRBJ1-2, with D possibly being TRBD1 (6 bases). Germline CDR1 reads MGHDK; CDR2 reads SYGVNS. Trimming pared 8 bases from V and 4 bases from J, leaving 14 bases between. This CDR3 is built from 13 residues.

This clonotype has a handful of counts. The CDR3 nucleotides are TGTGCCAGCAGCTTGGACAGGAGCACAGATACGCAGTATTTT. Translated, it gives CASSLDRSTDTQYF. The gene calls are TRBV7-3 and TRBJ2-3, with TRBD1 matching 7 bases. Germline CDR1 SGHTA, CDR2 FQGTGA. The J segment lost 0 bases and the V segment lost 3 bases, leaving 0 bases of the junction unmatched. The CDR3 has 14 residues.

The chain has TRBV2 and TRBJ1-1; D may be TRBD1 (5 bases). This CDR3 has 15 amino acids. Trimming took off 5 bases at V and 6 bases at J, with 19 bases between the two ends. CDR1 is SNHLY and CDR2 is FYNNEI in the germline V gene. The CDR3 bases are TGTGCCAGCAGTTACTCGATGGCAGGGACCCCTGAAGCTTTCTTT. Translation gives CASSYSMAGTPEAFF.

This clonotype was observed many times. CDR3 sequence reads: CASSRNPGQGDEQYF. CDR3 DNA: TGTGCCAGCAGCCGAAATCCGGGACAGGGGGACGAGCAGTACTTC. V usage is TRBV13 and J usage is TRBJ2-7; 11 bases are shared with TRBD1. CDR1 and CDR2 (germline): PRHDT, FYEKMQ (reference sequence). This CDR3 is built from 15 residues. With V trimmed by 5 bases and J by 5 bases, 8 bases remained unmatched.

In regard to this clonotype: Just one base apart from a much larger clone, this may be a read error. The V gene is TRBV7-8, the J gene TRBJ1-2; unclear D gene. The CDR3 is 13 residues long. Germline V gene lookup returns CDR1 SGHVS and CDR2 FQNEAQ. The chain's CDR3 is CASNLVSAHGYTF. CDR3 DNA sequence: TGTGCCAGCAACTTAGTCTCGGCCCATGGCTACACCTTC.

This clonotype was counted a few times. The CDR3 protein is CASSEPAGRWKNTEAFF. As DNA, the CDR3 is TGTGCCAGCAGTGAACCCGCAGGCAGGTGGAAAAACACTGAAGCTTTCTTT. The chain links TRBV2 to TRBJ1-1; D is undetermined. Per the germline V gene, CDR1 is SNHLY and CDR2 is FYNNEI. V lost 2 bases and J 2 bases, leaving 18 bases between the germline ends. This CDR3 has 17 residues.

This clonotype has ten or more counts. The rearrangement joins TRBV24-1 to TRBJ2-7; D might be TRBD2 (6 bases). Germline V CDR1 and CDR2: KGHDR, SFDVKD. The CDR3 spans 14 residues. V shed 0 bases and J shed 4 bases, with 9 bases lying between them. CDR3 coding DNA: TGTGCCACCAGTGATTTGCGGGGGATATACGAGCAGTACTTC. As protein: CATSDLRGIYEQYF.

On this clonotype: This may stem from a read error, because a much larger clone lies one nucleotide away. The rearrangement uses TRBV5-5 and TRBJ1-1; D is unresolved. This CDR3 region has 13 residues. The germline V gene encodes CDR1 SGHKS and CDR2 YYEKEE (reference sequence). The CDR3 protein is CVSSKQQNTEAFF. The DNA for the CDR3 is TGTGTCAGCAGCAAACAGCAGAACACTGAAGCTTTCTTT.

This sequence joins TRBV11-1 and TRBJ2-5, with 11 bases that match TRBD2. The CDR3 is made up of 17 amino acids. Germline lookup yields CDR1 SGHAT and CDR2 FQDESV (reference sequence). J gave up 5 bases and V 5 bases, and 13 bases lay outside the gene matches. CDR3 nucleotide sequence: TGTGCCAGCAGCAGAGATCAGGCGACTAGCGGGACTGAGACCCAGTACTTC. The encoded protein is CASSRDQATSGTETQYF.

The chain links TRBV29-1 to TRBJ2-7, with 11 bases fitting TRBD1. Per the germline V gene, CDR1 is SQVTM and CDR2 is ANQGSEA. Germline trimming cut 7 bases from V and 3 bases from J; bases unmatched to any gene: 11. This CDR3 has 15 residues. For the CDR3, the DNA is TGCAGCGCAACCCTGCCGGGACAGGGGGACTACGAGCAGTACTTC. Amino acid sequence: CSATLPGQGDYEQYF.

This chain links TRBV5-1 with TRBJ2-5; D is undetermined. The germline gives CDR1 SGHRS, CDR2 YFSETQ. The CDR3 runs to 15 residues. V was trimmed by 1 base and J by 2 bases, leaving 12 bases between them. In DNA form, the CDR3 reads TGCGCCAGCAGCTTGCAGGCAGGTTGGCAAGAGACCCAGTACTTC. As protein: CASSLQAGWQETQYF.